This T cell receptor (beta chain) appears in the sequencing data of a study of CD8 T cells in Susac syndrome. RNA, at roughly 0.45 to 1 ug, was reverse transcribed with random hexamers. Each CDR3 protein is one row after TCRdb ran MiXCR on the immunoSEQ multiplex PCR reads. The sample yields more than 110,000 distinct CDR3 sequences, 94% seen once. J was trimmed by 0 bases and V by 1 base; bases with no gene match: 1. The CDR3 is 15 amino acids. CDR1 and CDR2 (germline): SNHLY, FYNNEI. The chain carries TRBV2 and TRBJ2-7; 9 bases are a match to TRBD2. The sequenced sample was CD8+ T cells from PBMCs. The receptor was derived from a human donor in good health. The CDR3 spells CASSEGREGSYEQYF. The CDR3 DNA reads as TGTGCCAGCAGTGAAGGGCGGGAGGGCTCCTACGAGCAGTACTTC.